This T cell receptor beta chain originates from a study of blood T cell repertoires in COVID-19 (dated by TCRdb to the early 2020s). At the level of the whole study: Collaborator samples came from the United States, Italy and Spain and covered acute and convalescent phases of COVID-19. The material from the prospective study consisted of cDNA or gDNA derived from T cells, B-cell-depleted T cells, or PBMCs. Deeply sampled blood TCRbeta repertoires from subjects exposed to, actively infected with, or recovered from COVID-19 were included in the dataset. The repertoires were released in a freely available public database meant as a resource for research on the immune response to SARS-CoV-2. The samples were drawn from two sources: the first 160 participants of the ongoing ImmuneRACE study, and 1,200 or so subjects contributed by 6 global collaborators. A de-identified subject ID, COVID-19 status, age in years and sex were almost always included in the sample metadata. Where available, HLA class I and class II types were obtained from metadata supplied by the sample provider rather than from assay-based typing.

TCRbeta CDR3 regions were amplified from genomic DNA by means of the immunoSEQ Assay, a bias-controlled multiplex PCR. The authors' analysis ran thus. Within the assay, amplification of reference gene primers was used to estimate how many nucleated cells each sample contained. Sequence reads were collapsed and filtered to measure the absolute abundance of every unique TCRbeta CDR3 rearrangement. For each sample, productive Simpson clonality was calculated by taking the square root of Simpson's diversity index across productive rearrangements. What TCRdb holds here is the immuneACCESS table cut down to in-frame rearrangements. Part of the clones is not present; checked against another copy, under half of the missing clones reflect an unresolved V gene, and the others are unexplained. V and J calls and clone size are given by that table; D and trimming were obtained from the DNA. The sample table shows under 300,000 clones, and about three quarters are seen once. The ten largest account for about 3.5% of the sample.

Inclusive of the bounding cysteine and phenylalanine, the CDR3 is 12 residues long. The entry retains the CDR3 DNA only, 36 bases that are in frame from base 1. The junction shows trimming of 5 bases on V and 6 bases on J, plus 11 bases between the germline ends. CDR1 and CDR2, per the germline V gene (reference sequence), are SEHNR and FQNEAQ. Collaborating institutions collected whole blood in K2EDTA tubes following their own protocols. For TCRbeta analysis, collaborators shipped samples in one of three forms: frozen whole blood, isolated PBMCs, or DNA extracted from either of those sample types. This clone appeared a few times. What this receptor recognizes is not known. Base qualities were left out, and no much larger clone turns up one base away. The paper as a whole reports these results and caveats: The quantity of clinical and demographic metadata differed by source and by participant and was supplied without curation.

This TCR was sampled from a woman at least 80 years old with acute or convalescent COVID-19. Sequencing was done on a sample of peripheral blood. The V and J segments used are TRBV7-9 and TRBJ2-7; TRBD2 is possibly the D segment (7 matching bases). The CDR3 sequence is CASSGRGFEQYF. The DNA sequence reads TGTGCCAGCAGCGGGAGGGGGTTCGAGCAGTACTTC.